The clone carrying this T cell receptor (beta chain) occurred many times. Its antigen remains unidentified. The data belong to a study of T cell repertoires in cytomegalovirus infection. Study context: Public TCR beta signatures were indicative of both CMV infection and a matching HLA type. Study-level findings and limits: Ex vivo responses were dominated by HLA-C-restricted CMV-specific TCR beta clonotypes. Cumulative frequency of public TCR beta families picked out carriers of CMV plus the relevant HLA.

TCRdb reprocessed the reads via MiXCR and lists one record per CDR3 protein. The sample includes hundreds of thousands of distinct CDR3 sequences, 15% to 20% of them seen just once. The sequence was collected from a human donor in good health (CMV status not recorded). Some clones in this sample may be carry-over from other donors' samples. The sequenced sample was PBMCs.

The CDR3 region is CASVKGDSDNYEQYF. The CDR3 nucleotides are TGTGCCAGCGTTAAAGGGGACAGTGACAACTACGAGCAGTACTTC. This sequence joins TRBV6-6 and TRBJ2-7; the match to TRBD1 covers 7 bases. Germline CDR1 and CDR2: MNHNY and SVGAGI (reference sequence). This CDR3 contains 15 residues. V dropped 8 bases and J dropped 3; count of bases not matched to a gene: 13.